This TCR beta chain appears in the sequencing data of a study of cytomegalovirus exposure and HLA in healthy donors. Findings and caveats of the study: Within an earlier analysis, most TCR beta V segments proved productive either about 90% or about 30% of the time.

The CDR3 sequence is 15 residues long. Germline CDR1 is GTSNPN and CDR2 is SVGIG (reference sequence). J lost 2 bases, V lost 0 bases, and 3 bases had no gene match. Remarks on this clone: The antigen is not known.

As for the donors, each was a healthy bone marrow donor. 13 Jbeta primers and 60 Vbeta primers were used for the PCR. Repertoires were generated with immunoSEQ multiplex PCR, while TCRdb's copy carries only in-frame clones and drops some. The sample consists of around 300,000 clones, around 66% of them appearing once. The source material was PBMCs. The V call is TRBV30, the J call TRBJ2-7; 11 nucleotides align to TRBD2. The sequence was collected from a female donor in good health and CMV-seronegative. As DNA, the CDR3 is TGTGCCTGGAGTGTGGGACTAGCGGCTACCTACGAGCAGTACTTC. It yields the protein CAWSVGLAATYEQYF. Complete variable domain (other parts from reference TRBV30 and TRBJ2-7): SQTIHQWPATLVQPVGSPLSLECTVEGTSNPNLYWYRQAAGRGLQLLFYSVGIGQISSEVPQNLSASRPQDRQFILSSKKLLLSDSGFYLCAWSVGLAATYEQYFGPGTRLTVT.